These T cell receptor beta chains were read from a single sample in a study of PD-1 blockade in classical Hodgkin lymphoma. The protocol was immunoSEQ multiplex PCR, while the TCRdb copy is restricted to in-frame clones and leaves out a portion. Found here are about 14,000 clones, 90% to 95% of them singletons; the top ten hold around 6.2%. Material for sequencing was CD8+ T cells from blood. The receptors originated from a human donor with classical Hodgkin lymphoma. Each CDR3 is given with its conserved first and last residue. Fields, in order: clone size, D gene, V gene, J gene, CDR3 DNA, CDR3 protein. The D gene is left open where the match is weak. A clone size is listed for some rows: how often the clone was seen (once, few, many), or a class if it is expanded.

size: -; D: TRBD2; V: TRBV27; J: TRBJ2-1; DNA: TGTGCCAGCAGTTTATCGCGGGAGGGATACAATGAGCAGTTCTTC; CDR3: CASSLSREGYNEQFF
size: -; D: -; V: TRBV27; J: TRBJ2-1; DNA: TGTGCCAGCAGTTCGCAGGGGACACCGAGCTCCTACAATGAGCAGTTCTTC; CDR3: CASSSQGTPSSYNEQFF
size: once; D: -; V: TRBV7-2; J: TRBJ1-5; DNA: TGTGCCAGCAGCTTAGTTTTTGGGAGCAATCAGCCCCAGCATTTT; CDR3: CASSLVFGSNQPQHF
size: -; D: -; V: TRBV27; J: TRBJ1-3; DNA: TGTGCCAGCAGTTTATCTGGAAGTTCGGTGCACAGCTCTGGAAACACCATATATTTT; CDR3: CASSLSGSSVHSSGNTIYF
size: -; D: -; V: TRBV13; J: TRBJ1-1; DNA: TGTGCCAGCAGCTTAGGGCCCGGGGGAGGAACTGAAGCTTTCTTT; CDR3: CASSLGPGGGTEAFF
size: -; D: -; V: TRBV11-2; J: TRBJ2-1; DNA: TGTGCCAGCAGCTTAAACGGAGACAATGAGCAGTTCTTC; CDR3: CASSLNGDNEQFF
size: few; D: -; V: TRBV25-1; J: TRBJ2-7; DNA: TGTGCCAGCAGTGATTCATCCTACGAGCAGTACTTC; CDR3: CASSDSSYEQYF
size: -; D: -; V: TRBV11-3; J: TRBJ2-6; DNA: TGTGCCAGCAGCATAACTCGACAAAGTCGGGCCAACGTCCTGACTTTC; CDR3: CASSITRQSRANVLTF
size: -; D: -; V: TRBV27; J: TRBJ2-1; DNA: TGTGCCAGCAGTTCGGAGGGGCCCTACAATGAGCAGTTCTTC; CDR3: CASSSEGPYNEQFF
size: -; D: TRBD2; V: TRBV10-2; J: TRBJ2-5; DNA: TGCGCCACCGCTACACACATCGGGGGGGAGACCCAGTACTTC; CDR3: CATATHIGGETQYF
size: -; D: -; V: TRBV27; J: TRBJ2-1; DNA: TGTGCCAGCAGTTTAAACCACCAACAGTTCTTC; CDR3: CASSLNHQQFF
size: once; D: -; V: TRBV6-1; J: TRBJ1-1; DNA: TGTGCCAGCAGTGCCCTTGGGACTCCCACTGAAGCTTTCTTT; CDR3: CASSALGTPTEAFF
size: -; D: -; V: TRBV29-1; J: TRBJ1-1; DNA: TGCAGCTCCTCACCAAGGGTCACTGAAGCTTTCTTT; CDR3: CSSSPRVTEAFF
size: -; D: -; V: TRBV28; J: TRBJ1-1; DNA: TGTGCCAGCAGCCTCGGCGCCGCCACTGAAGCTTTCTTT; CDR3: CASSLGAATEAFF